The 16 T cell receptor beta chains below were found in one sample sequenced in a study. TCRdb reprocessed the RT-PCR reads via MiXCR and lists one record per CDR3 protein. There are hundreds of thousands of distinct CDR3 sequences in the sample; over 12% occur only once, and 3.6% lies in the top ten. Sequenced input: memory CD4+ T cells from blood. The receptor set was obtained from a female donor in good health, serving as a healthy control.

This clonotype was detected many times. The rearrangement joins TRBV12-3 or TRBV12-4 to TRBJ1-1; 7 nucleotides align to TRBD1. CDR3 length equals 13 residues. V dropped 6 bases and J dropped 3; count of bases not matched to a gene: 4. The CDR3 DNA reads TGTGCCAGCAGCCGAGACAGGGACACTGAAGCTTTCTTT. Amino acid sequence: CASSRDRDTEAFF.

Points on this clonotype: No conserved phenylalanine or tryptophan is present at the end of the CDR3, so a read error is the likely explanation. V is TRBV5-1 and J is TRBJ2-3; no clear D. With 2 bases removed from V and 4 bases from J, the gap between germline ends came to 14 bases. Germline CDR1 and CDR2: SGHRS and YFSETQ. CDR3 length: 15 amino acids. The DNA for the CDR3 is TGCGCCAGCAGCTTCGGGCTAGTTGGCCCAGATACGCAGTATTCT. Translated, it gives CASSFGLVGPDTQYS.

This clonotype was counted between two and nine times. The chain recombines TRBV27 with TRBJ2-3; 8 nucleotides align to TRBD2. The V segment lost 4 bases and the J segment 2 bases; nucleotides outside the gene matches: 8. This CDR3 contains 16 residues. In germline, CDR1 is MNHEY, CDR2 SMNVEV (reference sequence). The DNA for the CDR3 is TGTGCCAGCAGTTCCCTCCCCGGGAGGGACACAGATACGCAGTATTTT. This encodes CASSSLPGRDTDTQYF.

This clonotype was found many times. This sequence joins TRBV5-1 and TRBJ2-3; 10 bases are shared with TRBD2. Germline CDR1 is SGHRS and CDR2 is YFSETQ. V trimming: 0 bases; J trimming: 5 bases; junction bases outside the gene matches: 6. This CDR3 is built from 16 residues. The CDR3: CASSLATSGEVDTQYF. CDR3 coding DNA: TGCGCCAGCAGCTTGGCAACTAGCGGGGAGGTAGATACGCAGTATTTT.

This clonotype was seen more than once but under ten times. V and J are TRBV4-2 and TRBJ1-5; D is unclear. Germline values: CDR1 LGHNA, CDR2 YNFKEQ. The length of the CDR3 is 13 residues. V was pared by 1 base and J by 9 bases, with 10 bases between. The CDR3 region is CASSQGNRPPQHF. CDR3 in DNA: TGTGCCAGCAGCCAAGGGAATCGCCCGCCCCAGCATTTT.

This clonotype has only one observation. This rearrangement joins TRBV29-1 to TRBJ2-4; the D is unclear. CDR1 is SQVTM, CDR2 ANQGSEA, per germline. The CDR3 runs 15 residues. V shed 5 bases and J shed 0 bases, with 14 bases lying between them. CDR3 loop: CSVWGGELAKNIQYF. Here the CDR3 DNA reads TGCAGCGTTTGGGGTGGGGAACTAGCCAAAAACATTCAGTACTTC.

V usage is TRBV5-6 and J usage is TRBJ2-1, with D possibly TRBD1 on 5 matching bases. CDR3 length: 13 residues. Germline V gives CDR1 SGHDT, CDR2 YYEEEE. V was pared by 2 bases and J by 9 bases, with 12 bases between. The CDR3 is CASSLWKGLEQFF. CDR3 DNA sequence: TGTGCCAGCAGCTTATGGAAGGGGCTTGAGCAGTTCTTC.

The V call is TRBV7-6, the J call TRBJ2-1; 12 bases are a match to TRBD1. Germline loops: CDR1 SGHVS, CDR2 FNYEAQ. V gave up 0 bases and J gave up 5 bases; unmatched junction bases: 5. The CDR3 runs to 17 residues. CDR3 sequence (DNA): TGTGCCAGCAGCTTAGCCCAGGGACAGGGGGCTCACAATGAGCAGTTCTTC. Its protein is CASSLAQGQGAHNEQFF.

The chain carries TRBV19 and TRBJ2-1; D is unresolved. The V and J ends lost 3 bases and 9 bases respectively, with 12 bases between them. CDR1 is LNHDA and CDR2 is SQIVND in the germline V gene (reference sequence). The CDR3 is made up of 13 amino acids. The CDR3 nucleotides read TGTGCCAGTAGTATCCAGGATTTCGGTGAGCAGTTCTTC. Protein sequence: CASSIQDFGEQFF.

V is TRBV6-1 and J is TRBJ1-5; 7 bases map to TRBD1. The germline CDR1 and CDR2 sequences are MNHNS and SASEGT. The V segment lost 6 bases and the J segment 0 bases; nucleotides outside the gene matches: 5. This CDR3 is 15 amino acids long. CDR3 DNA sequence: TGTGCCAGCAGGCGTGGACAGGATAGCAATCAGCCCCAGCATTTT. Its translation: CASRRGQDSNQPQHF.

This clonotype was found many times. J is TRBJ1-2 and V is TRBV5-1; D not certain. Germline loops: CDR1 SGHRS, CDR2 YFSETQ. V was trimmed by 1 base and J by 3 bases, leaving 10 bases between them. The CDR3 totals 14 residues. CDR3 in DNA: TGCGCCAGCAGCTTGTTTGCGGCCGACTATGGCTACACCTTC. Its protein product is CASSLFAADYGYTF.

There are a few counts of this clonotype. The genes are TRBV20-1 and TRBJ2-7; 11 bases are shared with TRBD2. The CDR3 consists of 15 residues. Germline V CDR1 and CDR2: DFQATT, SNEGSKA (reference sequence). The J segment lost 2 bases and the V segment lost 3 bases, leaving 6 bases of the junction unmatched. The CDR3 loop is CSARPPSGRTYEQYF. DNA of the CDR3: TGCAGTGCTAGGCCCCCTAGCGGGAGGACCTACGAGCAGTACTTC.

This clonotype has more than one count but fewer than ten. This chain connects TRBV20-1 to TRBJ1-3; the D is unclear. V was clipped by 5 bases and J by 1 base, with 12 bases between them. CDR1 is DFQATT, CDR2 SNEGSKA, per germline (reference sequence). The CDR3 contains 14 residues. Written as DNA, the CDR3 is TGCAGTGCTCCAAAAGCAGGTTCTGGAAACACCATATATTTT. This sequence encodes CSAPKAGSGNTIYF.

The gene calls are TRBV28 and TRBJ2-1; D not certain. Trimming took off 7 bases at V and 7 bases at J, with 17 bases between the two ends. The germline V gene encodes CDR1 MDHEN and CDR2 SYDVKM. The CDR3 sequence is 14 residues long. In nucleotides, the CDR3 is TGTGCCAGCACCAATAGTGGAGTAAGGAATGAGCAGTTCTTC. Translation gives CASTNSGVRNEQFF. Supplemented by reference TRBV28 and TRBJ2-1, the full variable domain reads DVKVTQSSRYLVKRTGEKVFLECVQDMDHENMFWYRQDPGLGLRLIYFSYDVKMKEKGDIPEGYSVSREKKERFSLILESASTNQTSMYLCASTNSGVRNEQFFGPGTRLTVL.

Written as DNA, the CDR3 is TGTGCCATCAGTGGGCCGGATCAGCCCCAGCATTTT. Residues: CAISGPDQPQHF. The rearrangement links TRBV10-3 to TRBJ1-5; D not certain. Germline V CDR1 and CDR2: ENHRY, SYGVKD. The CDR3 has 12 amino acids. The ends were cut back, 4 bases at V and 5 bases at J, with 6 bases in the middle.

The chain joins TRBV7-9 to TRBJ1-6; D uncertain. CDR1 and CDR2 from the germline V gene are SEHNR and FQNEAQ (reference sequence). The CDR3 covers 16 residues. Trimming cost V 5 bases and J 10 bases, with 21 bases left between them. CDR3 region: CASSARAFTSESPLHF. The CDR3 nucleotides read TGTGCCAGCAGCGCCCGCGCATTTACTTCCGAATCACCCCTCCACTTT.